This is a list of T cell receptor beta chains from one sample in a study of blood T cell repertoires in COVID-19. This table comes from immunoSEQ multiplex PCR, and its TCRdb copy is limited to in-frame clones, with some not included. The sample comprises under 350,000 clones, 86% of which are singletons, and roughly 2.6% rests with the top ten. Sequencing used PBMCs or T cells enriched from blood (not recorded which). The receptors originated from a woman aged 18 to 35 who had recovered from COVID-19. The CDR3 runs from the conserved cysteine through the conserved F or W. A D gene is named only where the DNA matches it firmly. Clone size appears in some rows only: once, few, many, or a class for an expanded clone.

V,D,J,size,DNA,CDR3
TRBV28,NA,TRBJ1-5,NA,TGTGCCAGCAGTTTATGGAGCGCAGGGGATAGCAATCAGCCCCAGCATTTT,CASSLWSAGDSNQPQHF
TRBV5-6,TRBD1,TRBJ2-7,once,TGTGCCAGCAGCCGGACAGGGGGCGGCTACGAGCAGTACTTC,CASSRTGGGYEQYF
TRBV5-6,TRBD1,TRBJ1-2,NA,TGTGCCAGCAGCCGGACAGGCGGCTATGGCTACACCTTC,CASSRTGGYGYTF
TRBV20-1,NA,TRBJ1-3,NA,TGCAGTGCTAGTATTTTTGGCTCCTCTGGAAACACCATATATTTT,CSASIFGSSGNTIYF
TRBV7-9,NA,TRBJ1-2,NA,TGTGCCAGCAGCCCTCCGGGGATTAACTATGGCTACACCTTC,CASSPPGINYGYTF
TRBV28,TRBD1,TRBJ1-3,NA,TGTGCCAGCAGTCCGACAGGGTTCGAATCTGGAAACACCATATATTTT,CASSPTGFESGNTIYF
TRBV6-5,NA,TRBJ1-2,NA,TGTGCCAGCAGTTACTTCTCTGAAACCGAGGGCTACACCTTC,CASSYFSETEGYTF
TRBV6-2/TRBV6-3,TRBD2,TRBJ2-5,NA,TGTGCCAGCAGTTACTCGGACTTTAGCGGGGTTCAAGAGACCCAGTACTTC,CASSYSDFSGVQETQYF
TRBV6-5,NA,TRBJ2-7,NA,TGTGCCAGCAGACACAGCGGGTACTTCTACGAGCAGTACTTC,CASRHSGYFYEQYF
TRBV11-1,NA,TRBJ1-1,NA,TGTGCCAGCAGCTTATTGGGCAGGGGCCCTGAAGCTTTCTTT,CASSLLGRGPEAFF
TRBV6-2/TRBV6-3,TRBD2,TRBJ2-3,once,TGTGCCAGCAGTTACTCGGCGGTGGCTAGCGGGGGGGCCGGAGATACGCAGTATTTT,CASSYSAVASGGAGDTQYF
TRBV2,TRBD2,TRBJ2-2,NA,TGTGCCAGCAGTGAAACCCTAGCGGGGTTCACCGGGGAGCTGTTTTTT,CASSETLAGFTGELFF
TRBV11-2,TRBD2,TRBJ2-7,NA,TGTGCCAGCAGCCTGACTAGCGGGGGAAGAGGAGAGCAGTACTTC,CASSLTSGGRGEQYF
TRBV10-2,NA,TRBJ1-3,NA,TGCGCCAGCAGTGAGGGAGGGAAGGGCTCTGGAAACACCATATATTTT,CASSEGGKGSGNTIYF
TRBV19,NA,TRBJ1-1,NA,TGTGCCAGCAAAGAGCGGAGGGTTACCGCTGAAGCTTTCTTT,CASKERRVTAEAFF
TRBV12-3/TRBV12-4,TRBD1,TRBJ1-1,NA,TGTGCCAACGGACAGGGCCCCACTGAAGCTTTCTTT,CANGQGPTEAFF
TRBV30,NA,TRBJ2-5,NA,TGTGCCTGGAGTGCAGGGGCGGAAGGCCAGACCCAGTACTTC,CAWSAGAEGQTQYF
TRBV5-1,NA,TRBJ1-2,NA,TGCGCCAGCAGCCCAAATACAGAGGGCAGCTATGGCTACACCTTC,CASSPNTEGSYGYTF
TRBV19,TRBD2,TRBJ2-3,NA,TGTGCCAGTAGTACCGCGGGGGGCAGCACAGATACGCAGTATTTT,CASSTAGGSTDTQYF
TRBV5-4,TRBD1,TRBJ1-2,NA,TGTGCCAGCAGCACCGGGACAGGGGGGGCCTTTGGCTATGGCTACACCTTC,CASSTGTGGAFGYGYTF
TRBV20-1,NA,TRBJ1-1,NA,TGCAGTGCTTCGACCCAAACAGTAGCTTTCTTT,CSASTQTVAFF
TRBV12-3/TRBV12-4,TRBD1,TRBJ2-3,NA,TGTGCCAGCAGTTTGGACAGGGACGATACGCAGTATTTT,CASSLDRDDTQYF
TRBV9,TRBD2,TRBJ2-5,NA,TGTGCCAGCAGCCCCAGAAGTCTAGCGGGAGGGATGGAAGAGACCCAGTACTTC,CASSPRSLAGGMEETQYF
TRBV7-2,NA,TRBJ2-7,NA,TGTGCCAGCAGCCCTATTGACAACTCCTACGAGCAGTACTTC,CASSPIDNSYEQYF
TRBV19,TRBD2,TRBJ2-7,NA,TGTGCCACCGGGGGAGGGTTCGAGCAGTACTTC,CATGGGFEQYF
TRBV10-3,NA,TRBJ2-1,NA,TGTGCCATCAGTGAGTCGATTTCTAGTGTCTCCTACAATGAGCAGTTCTTC,CAISESISSVSYNEQFF
TRBV11-2,TRBD2,TRBJ2-7,once,TGTGCCAGCAGCTTAGAACCAGCGGGAGGCGAGCAGTACTTC,CASSLEPAGGEQYF
TRBV5-6,TRBD1,TRBJ1-4,NA,TGTGCCAGCTCCCCCATGGACAGGACTAATGAAAAACTGTTTTTT,CASSPMDRTNEKLFF
TRBV29-1,NA,TRBJ2-7,NA,TGCAGCGTTGTCGTAGCCTACGAGCAGTACTTC,CSVVVAYEQYF
TRBV7-9,NA,TRBJ1-6,NA,TGTGCCAGCAGCTTAGGGGGGGGCCCCTCACCCCTCCACTTT,CASSLGGGPSPLHF
TRBV6-5,NA,TRBJ1-2,NA,TGTGCCAGCAGTTACTCGCAGGAATTCTCCTATGGCTACACCTTC,CASSYSQEFSYGYTF
TRBV29-1,NA,TRBJ1-3,once,TGCAGCGTTGCCAGGCACGGAGGAGTTAATTCTGGAAACACCATATATTTT,CSVARHGGVNSGNTIYF
TRBV13,NA,TRBJ2-7,NA,TGTGCCAGCAGCTTTGCCAGTTATGCCTACGAGCAGTACTTC,CASSFASYAYEQYF
TRBV5-6,TRBD1,TRBJ2-1,NA,TGTGCCAGCAGCTCGGACCTAAGGACAGGGGACAATGAGCAGTTCTTC,CASSSDLRTGDNEQFF
TRBV5-1,TRBD2,TRBJ2-6,NA,TGCGCCAGCAGCTCACTCCCGCGGGGGGGCGCTGGGGCCAACGTCCTGACTTTC,CASSSLPRGGAGANVLTF
TRBV11-2,TRBD1,TRBJ2-1,NA,TGTGCCAGCAGCCCCCGGCCCCGACAGGGGACCTTCAATGAGCAGTTCTTC,CASSPRPRQGTFNEQFF
TRBV7-2,TRBD2,TRBJ2-5,NA,TGTGCCAGCAGCTTAACTAGCGGGCCTCAAGAGACCCAGTACTTC,CASSLTSGPQETQYF
TRBV21-1,NA,TRBJ1-5,NA,TGTGCCAGCAGCAATTACAGGGGAGCGGATCAGCCCCAGCATTTT,CASSNYRGADQPQHF
TRBV18,NA,TRBJ1-2,few,TGTGCCAGCTCACCAGACAGGTCCTATGGCTACACCTTC,CASSPDRSYGYTF
TRBV12-3/TRBV12-4,NA,TRBJ2-7,NA,TGTGCCAGCCAAGGGGGCTACGAGCAGTACTTC,CASQGGYEQYF
TRBV7-4,TRBD2,TRBJ2-7,few,TGTGCCAGCAGCTTAGCTCCGACCGGGACTAGCGGGAAGAAGGTCTACGAGCAGTACTTC,CASSLAPTGTSGKKVYEQYF
TRBV6-5,TRBD1,TRBJ2-7,NA,TGTGCCAGCACTATGACAGGGGATCGCGAGCAGTACTTC,CASTMTGDREQYF
TRBV29-1,NA,TRBJ1-2,NA,TGCAGCGTTGGTCGGACAGCCTATGGCTACACCTTC,CSVGRTAYGYTF
TRBV5-1,TRBD1,TRBJ2-3,NA,TGCGCCAGCAGCTCTGCGGGACAGGTGGGCCCAGATACGCAGTATTTT,CASSSAGQVGPDTQYF
TRBV15,NA,TRBJ2-1,NA,TGTGCCACCACCCGGGGTCGGCAGGGGCCTTACAATGAGCAGTTCTTC,CATTRGRQGPYNEQFF
TRBV7-3,NA,TRBJ1-4,NA,TGTGCCAGCAAAGAACAGGTTAGGCCAGAAAAACCCCTGGGTGAAAAACTGTTTTTT,CASKEQVRPEKPLGEKLFF
TRBV29-1,TRBD1,TRBJ1-2,NA,TGCAGCGTTGAGGGGACAGACTATGGCTACACCTTC,CSVEGTDYGYTF
TRBV7-2,NA,TRBJ1-6,NA,TGTGCCAGCAGCCCGAGGGGGGGCGCCGATAATTCACCCCTCCACTTT,CASSPRGGADNSPLHF
TRBV5-4,NA,TRBJ1-4,NA,TGTGCCAGCAGCAAACCAGGGGCAAATGAAAAACTGTTTTTT,CASSKPGANEKLFF
TRBV7-8,TRBD1,TRBJ1-2,NA,TGTGCCAGCAGCTCCGACAGGGGCGACTATGGCTACACCTTC,CASSSDRGDYGYTF